This TCR beta chain was documented in a study of identical twins. CDR1 and CDR2 (germline): SNHLY, FYNNEI. Losses at the gene ends were 11 bases for V and 1 base for J; bases not matched to a gene: 5. The CDR3 extends over 14 amino acids. As regards this clonotype: Its antigen is still unknown.

General study results and limits: Within beta out-of-frame sequences, the excess sharing observed between twins was weaker. Twins shared out-of-frame alpha sequences with excess low generation probability.

cDNA molecules carried unique molecular identifiers, and template switching added a universal primer site. TCRdb reprocessed the 5' RACE reads with MiXCR, giving one entry per CDR3 protein. The data contain 1.5 million or so distinct CDR3 sequences, under 35% of them singletons. This sequence was found in a newborn girl in good health. The material sequenced was cord blood. This chain links TRBV2 with TRBJ2-2; 9 bases fit TRBD2. CDR3 DNA sequence: TGTGCCGGATTTAGCGGGGGGAACACCGGGGAGCTGTTTTTT. Its protein is CAGFSGGNTGELFF. Full variable domain (rest looked up from reference TRBV2 and TRBJ2-2): EPEVTQTPSHQVTQMGQEVILRCVPISNHLYFYWYRQILGQKVEFLVSFYNNEISEKSEIFDDQFSVERPDGSNFTLKIRSTKLEDSAMYFCAGFSGGNTGELFFGEGSRLTVL.